This T cell receptor (beta chain) comes out of a study of OX40 agonist ivuxolimab in advanced cancers. The overall study: Ivuxolimab, an agonistic anti-OX40 (CD134) antibody, was given to patients. Partial responses occurred in Three dose-escalation patients, one with hepatocellular carcinoma and two with cutaneous melanoma. Study-level points and caveats: The study observed clonal expansion of CD4+ and CD8+ blood T cells by week 6 at 0.1 to 3.0 mg/kg.

The repertoire was sequenced with immunoSEQ multiplex PCR; TCRdb's copy has only in-frame clones and lacks some. This sample has more than 80,000 clones; about 88% occur once, and the top ten carry 0.6% to 0.9%. V was trimmed by 2 bases and J by 4 bases, leaving 6 bases between them. The CDR3 covers 13 residues. CDR1 and CDR2 from the germline V gene are LNHDA and SQIVND (reference sequence). In the case of this clone: The target antigen is unknown.

The material sequenced was CD4+ or CD8+ T cells sorted from blood, taken in a trial of the OX40 agonist ivuxolimab. This chain joins TRBV19 and TRBJ1-3; no clear D gene. The sequence came from an adult with an advanced solid tumor such as melanoma, head and neck, liver or kidney cancer. CDR3 protein: CASSIWPGNTIYF. CDR3 nucleotides: TGTGCCAGTAGTATATGGCCCGGAAACACCATATATTTT.